This entry is about one T cell receptor beta chain. Its antigen is currently unknown. Nominal health characterized the donors when sampled, though unrecorded immune exposures were likely. PCR amplification relied on 60 Vbeta primers (plus 13 Jbeta primers). Method: immunoSEQ multiplex PCR; TCRdb's copy keeps in-frame clones and lacks some. Counted here are roughly 100,000 clones, about 15% occurring once; the ten biggest clones make up roughly 0.8%. Germline values: CDR1 SGHNT, CDR2 YYREEE (reference sequence). The ends lost 4 bases at V and 2 bases at J; junction bases unmatched: 4. There are 14 residues in the CDR3. This specimen comes from a study of cytomegalovirus exposure and HLA in healthy donors. Study information: Early on, a data release was issued that held roughly 84 million unique TCRs from HLA-typed donors. Overall study results and limits: One variant, a missense change in DCLRE1C, was linked in a later analysis to TCR beta V- and J-gene trimming. Serostatus for CMV was the only available immune exposure information.

This TCR was sampled from a female donor in good health and CMV-seronegative. Source material: PBMCs. The gene calls are TRBV5-4 and TRBJ1-2; 8 bases agree with TRBD1. This chain's CDR3 is CASSGRTGNYGYTF. DNA of the CDR3: TGTGCCAGCAGCGGACGGACAGGGAACTATGGCTACACCTTC.